The TCR beta chain described here comes from a study of CD4+ T cells in melanoma. The CDR3 spans 17 residues. V dropped 0 bases and J dropped 2 bases, with 12 bases sitting between them. The germline gives CDR1 SGHKS, CDR2 YYEKEE (reference sequence). For this clone: Its antigen is as yet unknown.

The protocol was immunoSEQ multiplex PCR, while the TCRdb copy is restricted to in-frame clones and leaves out a portion. The data show about 9,900 clones, with about three quarters seen just once and roughly 24% held by the top ten. Study-level findings and limits: CD8+ T cell, macrophage and B cell function reportedly correlated with neoantigen-specific CD4+ T cells. Neoantigen-specific CD4+ T cells in melanoma reportedly had diverse differentiation states.

This receptor was obtained from a human donor with melanoma. The genes are TRBV5-5 and TRBJ2-6; D unresolved. Sample: tumor tissue. CDR3 protein: CASSLASRQAGANVLTF. As DNA, the CDR3 is TGTGCCAGCAGCTTGGCCTCCCGGCAGGCTGGGGCCAACGTCCTGACTTTC. The full variable domain, in which reference TRBV5-5 and TRBJ2-6 provide the parts outside the CDR3, is DAGVTQSPTHLIKTRGQQVTLRCSPISGHKSVSWYQQVLGQGPQFIFQYYEKEERGRGNFPDRFSARQFPNYSSELNVNALLLGDSALYLCASSLASRQAGANVLTFGAGSRLTVL.